This T cell receptor (beta chain) derives from a study of blood T cell repertoires in COVID-19. Using immunoSEQ multiplex PCR, the repertoire was profiled, and TCRdb retains in-frame clones only, with some absent. This sample has about 280,000 clones, with around 89% found just once. This CDR3 has 12 amino acids. V lost 0 bases and J lost 7, with 6 bases in between. Germline CDR1 WNHNN, CDR2 SYGVQD (reference sequence). This chain connects TRBV10-1 to TRBJ1-1; D call uncertain. Material for sequencing was peripheral blood. The sequence was obtained from a man between 35 and 55 years old with acute or convalescent COVID-19. The CDR3 DNA follows: TGCGCCAGCAGTGAGTCGGGCCGTGAAGCTTTCTTT. Translation gives CASSESGREAFF.